This T cell receptor beta chain emerged from a study of T cell clonotyping in hematopoietic cell transplantation. Profiled with immunoSEQ multiplex PCR; TCRdb holds only in-frame clones, not every one. Among fewer than 6,000 clones listed, 77% were seen once. The germline V gene encodes CDR1 LGHNA and CDR2 YSLEER. The V gene lost 0 bases and the J gene lost 2 bases, with 8 bases spanning the gap. The CDR3 is 15 amino acids. Broader study findings: Without cell sorting, CD4 versus CD8 contributions remain unresolved.

About this clone: The antigen is unknown.

Blood collection times were about day -28 and days 30, 100, 180 posttransplant. The clonotype originates from a male patient aged 50 to 59 who had an allogeneic stem cell transplant from an unrelated donor, so the T cells may come from the graft donor. Some clones in this sample may be carry-over from other donors' samples. This sample comprised PBMCs, obtained 100 days after allogeneic stem cell transplant. The chain uses TRBV4-3 and TRBJ2-1; D may be TRBD1 (5 bases). This CDR3 reads CASSQDRVTYNEQFF. Here the CDR3 DNA reads TGCGCCAGCAGCCAAGACAGGGTTACCTACAATGAGCAGTTCTTC.